This entry lists 17 T cell receptor beta chains sequenced from one sample in a study of blood T cell repertoires in COVID-19. Clones were sequenced by immunoSEQ multiplex PCR, and TCRdb holds only the in-frame ones, with some missing. The data show under 200,000 clones, approximately 90% seen once. The sequencing sample was made of peripheral blood. These receptors originate from a middle-aged man with acute or convalescent COVID-19.

The sample holds a few counts of this clone. V and J are TRBV28 and TRBJ1-1; 9 nucleotides align to TRBD1. The ends lost 6 bases at V and 5 bases at J; junction bases unmatched: 7. Germline V CDR1 and CDR2: MDHEN, SYDVKM. This CDR3 has 14 amino acids. The CDR3 coding sequence is TGTGCCAGCAGAGGGACAGGGCCGGGGACTGAAGCTTTCTTT. Its protein is CASRGTGPGTEAFF.

J is TRBJ1-2 and V is TRBV6-6; 8 positions match TRBD1. Losses at the gene ends were 8 bases for V and 4 bases for J; bases not matched to a gene: 15. Germline assignment: CDR1 MNHNY and CDR2 SVGAGI (reference sequence). This CDR3 is 16 amino acids long. The DNA for the CDR3 is TGTGCCAGCCTTTACGCCGCCGGGACAGGATCCTATGGCTACACCTTC. It is translated as CASLYAAGTGSYGYTF.

This clone was observed a single time. The chain uses TRBV10-1 and TRBJ1-6, with 8 positions matching TRBD1. J gave up 9 bases and V 0 bases, and 4 bases lay outside the gene matches. Germline V gene data show CDR1 as WNHNN and CDR2 as SYGVQD (reference sequence). The CDR3 totals 15 residues. CDR3 loop: CASSESRTGSSPLHF. The CDR3 DNA reads as TGCGCCAGCAGTGAGTCGAGGACAGGGAGTTCACCCCTCCACTTT.

This rearrangement joins TRBV7-2 to TRBJ2-3; 9 nucleotides match TRBD2. Germline-derived CDR1 and CDR2 are SGHTA and FQGNSA. After removal of 3 bases from V and 8 bases from J, the junction contained 9 bases not matched to a gene. The CDR3 length is 15 residues. In DNA form, the CDR3 reads TGTGCCAGCAGCTTCAGTCTAGCGGGGCTCGTTACGCAGTATTTT. Protein sequence: CASSFSLAGLVTQYF.

This clone is a singleton in its sample. The chain uses TRBV27 and TRBJ2-3, with D possibly TRBD2 on 6 matching bases. CDR1 and CDR2 (germline): MNHEY, SMNVEV (reference sequence). Trimming took 6 bases from V and 1 from J, leaving 17 bases between them. The CDR3 totals 16 residues. CDR3 DNA sequence: TGTGCCAGCAGCCTATTGTATGGAGGGGGCACAGATACGCAGTATTTT. Translated: CASSLLYGGGTDTQYF.

The V call is TRBV7-2, the J call TRBJ2-2; D not resolved. The germline CDR1 and CDR2 sequences are SGHTA and FQGNSA. CDR3 length: 18 residues. Trimming cost V 2 bases and J 6 bases, with 22 bases left between them. The CDR3 is CASSLTHGAVLGAGELFF. The CDR3 DNA reads TGTGCCAGCAGCTTAACTCACGGAGCAGTTCTAGGCGCCGGGGAGCTGTTTTTT.

The CDR3 is CASSASDKIYGYTF. CDR3 DNA: TGCGCCAGCAGCGCATCGGACAAGATCTATGGCTACACCTTC. The chain carries TRBV5-1 and TRBJ1-2; TRBD1 is a possible D gene (5 bases). CDR1 SGHRS and CDR2 YFSETQ come from the germline V gene. The CDR3 runs 14 residues. Trimming took off 4 bases at V and 4 bases at J, with 14 bases between the two ends.

The J gene is TRBJ1-5, the V gene TRBV27; no clear D. The V gene lost 4 bases and the J gene lost 1 base, with 8 bases spanning the gap. CDR1 and CDR2 (germline): MNHEY, SMNVEV (reference sequence). The CDR3 sequence is 14 residues long. CDR3: CASSWTGSNQPQHF. The CDR3 coding sequence is TGTGCCAGCAGTTGGACTGGGAGCAATCAGCCCCAGCATTTT.

The rearrangement links TRBV18 to TRBJ2-2; D not resolved. Trimming removed 0 bases at V and 4 bases at J, with 9 bases between. This CDR3 is 15 amino acids long. Germline V lookup: CDR1 KGHSH, CDR2 LQKENI. In DNA form, the CDR3 reads TGTGCCAGCTCACCACCTTCCCCGAGCACCGGGGAGCTGTTTTTT. As protein: CASSPPSPSTGELFF.

The chain links TRBV4-1 to TRBJ2-1; D perhaps matches TRBD2 (6 bases). CDR3 length equals 15 residues. The germline V gene has CDR1 MGHRA and CDR2 YSYEKL. With 2 bases removed from V and 10 bases from J, the gap between germline ends came to 18 bases. In DNA, the CDR3 is TGCGCCAGCAGCCAATGGGGGGTAGGCCAGGTCGAGCAGTTCTTC. It yields the protein CASSQWGVGQVEQFF.

This chain connects TRBV4-2 to TRBJ1-4; the D gene is possibly TRBD1 (5 bases). The V end lost 1 base, the J end lost 5 bases, and 14 bases lay between the germline ends. Germline values: CDR1 LGHNA, CDR2 YNFKEQ. This CDR3 comprises 16 residues. CDR3 region: CASSQVDRGRNEKLFF. CDR3 bases: TGTGCCAGCAGCCAAGTGGATCGGGGGAGGAATGAAAAACTGTTTTTT.

V gene TRBV6-1 combines with J gene TRBJ1-1; D is unclear. The CDR3 runs 15 residues. Per the germline V gene, CDR1 is MNHNS and CDR2 is SASEGT. The V and J ends lost 0 bases and 2 bases respectively, with 10 bases between them. This CDR3 reads CASSEARRINTEAFF. The CDR3 DNA sequence: TGTGCCAGCAGTGAAGCGCGGCGGATCAACACTGAAGCTTTCTTT.

This sequence joins TRBV10-3 and TRBJ1-2; D remains unclear. Germline V gives CDR1 ENHRY, CDR2 SYGVKD. The CDR3 has 12 amino acids. The V end lost 8 bases, the J end lost 0 bases, and 7 bases lay between the germline ends. The CDR3 DNA is TGTGCCATCTCATCGGCTAACTATGGCTACACCTTC. Residues: CAISSANYGYTF.

The rearrangement uses TRBV28 and TRBJ2-2; possible D gene TRBD2, 5 bases. Germline V CDR1 and CDR2: MDHEN, SYDVKM. There are 16 residues in the CDR3. Between the trimmed V and J ends, which lost 3 bases and 5 bases, there was a span of 16 bases. DNA for the CDR3: TGTGCCAGCAGTTTCCGGGGAAATCTCAGGACCGGGGAGCTGTTTTTT. This sequence encodes CASSFRGNLRTGELFF.

V usage is TRBV5-1 and J usage is TRBJ2-3, with 7 bases fitting TRBD2. The CDR3 loop spans 14 amino acids. V shed 3 bases and J 2 bases; nucleotides not matched to a gene: 3. The germline V gene has CDR1 SGHRS and CDR2 YFSETQ. CDR3 in amino acids: CASSYGRFTDTQYF. CDR3 nucleotide sequence: TGCGCCAGCAGCTACGGGAGGTTCACAGATACGCAGTATTTT.

The V and J genes are TRBV6-4 and TRBJ1-1, with 8 bases matching TRBD1. V lost 8 bases, J lost 3 bases, and 11 bases stayed unmatched. The CDR3 runs 15 residues. Looked up from germline, CDR1 is MRHNA and CDR2 is SNTAGT. The chain's CDR3 is CASSPRTGTDTEAFF. CDR3 in DNA: TGTGCCAGCTCTCCCCGGACAGGGACCGACACTGAAGCTTTCTTT.

This chain links TRBV10-3 with TRBJ2-4; 8 nucleotides agree with TRBD2. CDR1 and CDR2 (germline): ENHRY, SYGVKD. CDR3 length: 14 amino acids. V was pared by 5 bases and J by 1 base, with 1 base of the junction left unmatched. CDR3 protein: CAISPGGAKNIQYF. As DNA, the CDR3 is TGTGCCATCAGTCCGGGGGGGGCCAAAAACATTCAGTACTTC.